These T cell receptor beta chains were read from a single sample in a study of yellow fever vaccine responses in identical twins. TCRdb reanalysed the RT-PCR reads using MiXCR and keeps one entry per CDR3 protein. The data show approximately 17,000 distinct CDR3 sequences, with 65% to 75% seen just once and 2% to 2.5% held by the top ten. Sequenced here: T cells from blood (PBMCs), unsorted or a sorted subset (not recorded which), sampled before or after yellow fever vaccination (not recorded which). The receptors stem from a woman aged 18-30 years who received the yellow fever vaccine. Each CDR3 is given with its conserved first and last residue.

TRBV11-2	TRBJ1-6	CASSTRTDYNSPLHF
TRBV28	TRBJ1-3	CASSLNDVRAGNTIYF
TRBV18	TRBJ1-1	CASSPQNTEAFF
TRBV2	TRBJ1-6	CASSQGRDSPLHF
TRBV9	TRBJ2-1	CASSPKGAYNEQFF
TRBV7-6	TRBJ2-2	CASSKNTGELFF
TRBV2	TRBJ2-3	CASSEALQGPPQYF
TRBV20-1	TRBJ2-4	CSARAFDTEYF
TRBV11-3	TRBJ1-1	CASSLLGGTEAFF
TRBV20-1	TRBJ2-2	CSAVGLRLPGELFF
TRBV15	TRBJ2-1	CATSRDRGRGPYNEQFF
TRBV24-1	TRBJ2-3	CATKGWDTQYF
TRBV15	TRBJ2-6	CATSRDMSGANVLTF
TRBV29-1	TRBJ2-7	CSVLAGALGEQYF
TRBV13	TRBJ2-3	CASSQMQYF
TRBV5-6	TRBJ2-1	CASSLALAGVNEQFF
TRBV5-4	TRBJ2-3	CASSFSSGGSTDTQYF
TRBV20-1	TRBJ2-7	CSALGTSSYEQYF
TRBV18	TRBJ2-1	CASSPRGSDYNEQFF
TRBV11-1	TRBJ2-7	CASSLDIGSYEQYF
TRBV4-1	TRBJ2-1	CASSQEPATYNEQFF
TRBV11-3	TRBJ2-5	CASSFPGGETQYF
TRBV4-2	TRBJ2-3	CASSHGLAEADTQYF
TRBV7-2	TRBJ2-3	CASSLARGLVIADTQYF
TRBV6-4	TRBJ2-1	CASSALARSYNEQFF
TRBV2	TRBJ2-3	CASSQTGGWGDTQYF
TRBV2	TRBJ2-1	CASSDRISYNEQFF
TRBV7-6	TRBJ2-1	CASRGKQGSSYNEQFF
TRBV12-3/TRBV12-4	TRBJ2-3	CASSELAGVTDTQYF
TRBV7-3	TRBJ2-1	CASSFTTSGGYNEQFF
TRBV11-2	TRBJ2-1	CASLLSSGSLNEQFF
TRBV28	TRBJ2-2	CASSLGRNTGELFF
TRBV2	TRBJ2-3	CASRIRRGGSTDTQYF
TRBV2	TRBJ2-7	CASSVRQNYEQYF
TRBV12-3/TRBV12-4	TRBJ2-5	CASSLVAGGPGTQETQYF
TRBV11-2	TRBJ1-2	CASSLEPARGATGGYTF
TRBV12-3/TRBV12-4	TRBJ2-7	CASSLALRLAKDYEQYF
TRBV13	TRBJ1-2	CASIPKKVSDYGYTF
TRBV6-4	TRBJ2-3	CASSDSADTSTDTQYF
TRBV20-1	TRBJ1-5	CSWGATGPQHF
TRBV29-1	TRBJ2-7	CSVRGQGIYEQYF
TRBV6-1	TRBJ1-1	CASSEDRGTEAFF
TRBV6-4	TRBJ2-1	CASSDSSGSTNEQFF
TRBV13	TRBJ1-2	CASSRTDSYGYGYTF
TRBV24-1	TRBJ2-2	CATSDLQQGATGELFF
TRBV4-1	TRBJ1-2	CASSLEGRYGYTF
TRBV20-1	TRBJ2-1	CSATSYSGTYNEQFF
TRBV7-1	TRBJ2-7	CASRSGTVGAYEQYF
TRBV6-5	TRBJ1-6	CASSSPLSLLHF
TRBV7-2	TRBJ2-5	CASSLGPIQETQYF
TRBV5-1	TRBJ2-3	CASSLASAPTDTQYF
TRBV29-1	TRBJ1-4	CSVGVANEKLFF
TRBV3-1	TRBJ2-7	CASSPPWAYEQYF
TRBV18	TRBJ1-2	CASSPDRTGGQGYTF
TRBV3-1	TRBJ2-3	CASSQVVDTQYF
TRBV18	TRBJ2-1	CASSPQEEQFF
TRBV24-1	TRBJ2-3	CATSSKGGRYTDTQYF
TRBV12-3/TRBV12-4	TRBJ2-2	CASSLIRKNTGELFF
TRBV6-4	TRBJ2-6	CASSGQGSGANVLTF
TRBV5-1	TRBJ1-1	CASSTTGSATEAFF